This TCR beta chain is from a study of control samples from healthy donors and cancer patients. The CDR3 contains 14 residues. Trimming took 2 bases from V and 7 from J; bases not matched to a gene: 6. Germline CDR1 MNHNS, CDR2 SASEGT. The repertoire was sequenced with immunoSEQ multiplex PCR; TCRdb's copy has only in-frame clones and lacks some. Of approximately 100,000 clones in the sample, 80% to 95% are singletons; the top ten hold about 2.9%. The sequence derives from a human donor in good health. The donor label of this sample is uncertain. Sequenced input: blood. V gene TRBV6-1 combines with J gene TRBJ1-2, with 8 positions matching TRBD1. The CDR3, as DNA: TGTGCCAGCAGTGAATCCCGGGGGACAGGTGGCTACACCTTC. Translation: CASSESRGTGGYTF.